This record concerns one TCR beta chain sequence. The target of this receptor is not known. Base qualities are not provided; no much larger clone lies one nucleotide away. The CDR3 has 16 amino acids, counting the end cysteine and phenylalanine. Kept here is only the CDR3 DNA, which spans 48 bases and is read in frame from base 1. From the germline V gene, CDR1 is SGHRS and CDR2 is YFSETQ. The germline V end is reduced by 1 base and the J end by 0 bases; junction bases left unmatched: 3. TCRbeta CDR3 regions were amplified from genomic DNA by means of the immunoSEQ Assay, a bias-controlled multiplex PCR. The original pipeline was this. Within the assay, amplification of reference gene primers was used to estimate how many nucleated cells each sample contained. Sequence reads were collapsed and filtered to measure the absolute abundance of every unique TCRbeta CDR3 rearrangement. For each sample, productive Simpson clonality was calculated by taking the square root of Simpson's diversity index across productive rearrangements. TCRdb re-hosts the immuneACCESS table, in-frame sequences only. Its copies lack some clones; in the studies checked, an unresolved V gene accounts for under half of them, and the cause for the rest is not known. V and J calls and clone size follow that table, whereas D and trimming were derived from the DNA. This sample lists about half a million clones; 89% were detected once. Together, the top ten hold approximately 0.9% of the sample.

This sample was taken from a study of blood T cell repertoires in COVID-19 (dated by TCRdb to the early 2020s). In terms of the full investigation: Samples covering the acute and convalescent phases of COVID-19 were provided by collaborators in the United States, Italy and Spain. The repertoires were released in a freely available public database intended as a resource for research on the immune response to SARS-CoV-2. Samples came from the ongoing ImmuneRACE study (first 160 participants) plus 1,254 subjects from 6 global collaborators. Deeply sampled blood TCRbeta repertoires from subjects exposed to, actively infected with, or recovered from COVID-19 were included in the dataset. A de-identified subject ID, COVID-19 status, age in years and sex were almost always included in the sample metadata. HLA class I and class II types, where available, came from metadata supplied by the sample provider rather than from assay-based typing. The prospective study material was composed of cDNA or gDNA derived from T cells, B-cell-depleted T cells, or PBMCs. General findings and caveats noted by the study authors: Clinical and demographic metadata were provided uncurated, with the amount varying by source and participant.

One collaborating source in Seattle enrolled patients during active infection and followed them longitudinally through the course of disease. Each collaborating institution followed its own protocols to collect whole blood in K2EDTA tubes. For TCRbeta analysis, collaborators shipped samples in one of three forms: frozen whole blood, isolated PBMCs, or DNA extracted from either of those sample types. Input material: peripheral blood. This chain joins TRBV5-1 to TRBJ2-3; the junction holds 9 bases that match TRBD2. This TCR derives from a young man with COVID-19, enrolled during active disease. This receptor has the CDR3 CASSLLTSGSTDTQYF. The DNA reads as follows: TGCGCCAGCAGCTTGTTGACTAGCGGTAGCACAGATACGCAGTATTTT.